This T cell receptor beta chain was obtained from a study of lymphopenia after photon versus proton radiotherapy. General study findings and limits: Oligoclonal CD8+ Temra expansion after nadir drove photon patients' diversity drop. Under photons, naive T cells and diversity fell while effector/memory populations rose. Authors raise, but do not show, better survival with proton therapy.

This clone was detected only a few times. No antigen is known for it. Sequenced by immunoSEQ multiplex PCR; TCRdb stores in-frame clones only, minus some. The table records roughly 25,000 clones, roughly 85% of them present only once. J gave up 5 bases and V 1 base, and 5 bases lay outside the gene matches. The germline V gene has CDR1 LGHNA and CDR2 YNFKEQ. There are 16 residues in the CDR3. The clonotype comes from a man aged 30 to 39 with gastric cancer. The chain combines TRBV4-2 with TRBJ2-7, with 13 bases lining up with TRBD2. This sample comprised peripheral blood, obtained from a patient treated with photon-based radiotherapy. CDR3 amino acids: CASSQGTSGGAHEQYF. Written as DNA, the CDR3 is TGTGCCAGCAGCCAAGGTACTAGCGGGGGGGCTCACGAGCAGTACTTC.